This TCR beta chain was documented in a study of cytomegalovirus exposure and HLA in healthy donors. The CDR3 has 15 amino acids. The germline V gene has CDR1 WNHNN and CDR2 SYGVQD (reference sequence). V was clipped by 7 bases and J by 1 base; unmatched bases: 4. As to this clone: Its antigen is not identified.

It was with 60 Vbeta and 13 Jbeta primers that the PCR ran. The repertoire was sequenced with immunoSEQ multiplex PCR; TCRdb's copy has only in-frame clones and lacks some. Of 90,000 to 130,000 clones listed, over 60% are singletons. Findings of the study overall: It was around 160 TCR beta chains that were listed as cytomegalovirus-associated.

The V gene is TRBV10-1, the J gene TRBJ2-1; 10 positions agree with TRBD1. Sequencing was performed on PBMCs. The origin of this receptor is a woman aged 60-70 years in good health and CMV-seropositive. CDR3 sequence (DNA): TGCGCCAGCAACCCGGGACAGGGGTCCTACAATGAGCAGTTCTTC. The encoded protein is CASNPGQGSYNEQFF.